The text below deals with one T cell receptor (beta chain). These data are taken from a study of technical replicates of blood from a few donors. Here immunoSEQ multiplex PCR was the method, and the copy in TCRdb shows in-frame clones only, minus some. This table holds 76,000 or so clones, approximately 86% found once. The CDR3 has 14 residues. Germline V gene lookup returns CDR1 SGHDT and CDR2 YYEEEE. The V end was cut by 4 bases, the J end by 0 bases, with 8 bases between. Sequenced sample: PBMCs. The clonotype originates from a human donor in good health. Some clones in this sample may be carry-over from other donors' samples. The rearrangement uses TRBV5-6 and TRBJ2-1; D unresolved. The chain's CDR3 is CASSLGSSYNEQFF. The CDR3 coding sequence is TGTGCCAGCAGCCTTGGCTCCTCCTACAATGAGCAGTTCTTC.